This entry lists 2 T cell receptor beta chains sequenced from one sample in a study of blood T cell repertoires in COVID-19. Sequencing was performed with immunoSEQ multiplex PCR; in TCRdb, only in-frame clones are kept and a portion is missing. The sample includes fewer than 60,000 clones, roughly 82% of them seen just once. The sample was peripheral blood. The receptors shown here come from a human donor in a cohort sampled during active COVID-19.

This chain connects TRBV6-5 to TRBJ1-2, with D maybe TRBD1 (5 bases). The CDR3 sequence is 13 residues long. Germline-derived CDR1 and CDR2 are MNHEY and SVGAGI. Trimming cost V 10 bases and J 7 bases, with 19 bases left between them. The CDR3 is CATLRVGGSGYTF. The CDR3 coding sequence is TGTGCCACCCTAAGAGTGGGGGGTAGTGGCTACACCTTC.

The gene calls are TRBV29-1 and TRBJ1-1, with D possibly TRBD1 on 5 matching bases. V lost 5 bases to trimming and J lost 0 bases, with 13 bases between them. Looked up from germline, CDR1 is SQVTM and CDR2 is ANQGSEA. CDR3 length: 14 amino acids. CDR3 in amino acids: CSVRRTNLNTEAFF. The CDR3 DNA reads as TGCAGCGTTAGACGGACAAATTTGAACACTGAAGCTTTCTTT.